This TCR beta chain was recorded in a study of T cells after posttransplantation cyclophosphamide. Produced via immunoSEQ multiplex PCR; TCRdb's table is partial and in-frame only. The sample includes about 9,200 clones, none of them occurring once. Cyclophosphamide on days +3 and +4 followed busulfan-fludarabine conditioning and a marrow graft. Many counts were recorded for this clone. Germline lookup yields CDR1 SNHLY and CDR2 FYNNEI. The CDR3 has 14 residues. V lost 7 bases and J lost 2; bases outside the gene matches: 6. This material consisted of PBMCs, taken after allogeneic stem cell transplant with posttransplant cyclophosphamide. This TCR derives from a female patient aged 40 to 55 who received an allogeneic stem cell transplant from a related donor, was CMV-positive, and had no GVHD. Some T cells may have come from the graft donor. The genes are TRBV2 and TRBJ2-7; TRBD2 aligns across 9 bases. The CDR3 DNA follows: TGTGCCAGCATTAGCGGGGGTGTCACCTACGAGCAGTACTTC. Translation: CASISGGVTYEQYF.